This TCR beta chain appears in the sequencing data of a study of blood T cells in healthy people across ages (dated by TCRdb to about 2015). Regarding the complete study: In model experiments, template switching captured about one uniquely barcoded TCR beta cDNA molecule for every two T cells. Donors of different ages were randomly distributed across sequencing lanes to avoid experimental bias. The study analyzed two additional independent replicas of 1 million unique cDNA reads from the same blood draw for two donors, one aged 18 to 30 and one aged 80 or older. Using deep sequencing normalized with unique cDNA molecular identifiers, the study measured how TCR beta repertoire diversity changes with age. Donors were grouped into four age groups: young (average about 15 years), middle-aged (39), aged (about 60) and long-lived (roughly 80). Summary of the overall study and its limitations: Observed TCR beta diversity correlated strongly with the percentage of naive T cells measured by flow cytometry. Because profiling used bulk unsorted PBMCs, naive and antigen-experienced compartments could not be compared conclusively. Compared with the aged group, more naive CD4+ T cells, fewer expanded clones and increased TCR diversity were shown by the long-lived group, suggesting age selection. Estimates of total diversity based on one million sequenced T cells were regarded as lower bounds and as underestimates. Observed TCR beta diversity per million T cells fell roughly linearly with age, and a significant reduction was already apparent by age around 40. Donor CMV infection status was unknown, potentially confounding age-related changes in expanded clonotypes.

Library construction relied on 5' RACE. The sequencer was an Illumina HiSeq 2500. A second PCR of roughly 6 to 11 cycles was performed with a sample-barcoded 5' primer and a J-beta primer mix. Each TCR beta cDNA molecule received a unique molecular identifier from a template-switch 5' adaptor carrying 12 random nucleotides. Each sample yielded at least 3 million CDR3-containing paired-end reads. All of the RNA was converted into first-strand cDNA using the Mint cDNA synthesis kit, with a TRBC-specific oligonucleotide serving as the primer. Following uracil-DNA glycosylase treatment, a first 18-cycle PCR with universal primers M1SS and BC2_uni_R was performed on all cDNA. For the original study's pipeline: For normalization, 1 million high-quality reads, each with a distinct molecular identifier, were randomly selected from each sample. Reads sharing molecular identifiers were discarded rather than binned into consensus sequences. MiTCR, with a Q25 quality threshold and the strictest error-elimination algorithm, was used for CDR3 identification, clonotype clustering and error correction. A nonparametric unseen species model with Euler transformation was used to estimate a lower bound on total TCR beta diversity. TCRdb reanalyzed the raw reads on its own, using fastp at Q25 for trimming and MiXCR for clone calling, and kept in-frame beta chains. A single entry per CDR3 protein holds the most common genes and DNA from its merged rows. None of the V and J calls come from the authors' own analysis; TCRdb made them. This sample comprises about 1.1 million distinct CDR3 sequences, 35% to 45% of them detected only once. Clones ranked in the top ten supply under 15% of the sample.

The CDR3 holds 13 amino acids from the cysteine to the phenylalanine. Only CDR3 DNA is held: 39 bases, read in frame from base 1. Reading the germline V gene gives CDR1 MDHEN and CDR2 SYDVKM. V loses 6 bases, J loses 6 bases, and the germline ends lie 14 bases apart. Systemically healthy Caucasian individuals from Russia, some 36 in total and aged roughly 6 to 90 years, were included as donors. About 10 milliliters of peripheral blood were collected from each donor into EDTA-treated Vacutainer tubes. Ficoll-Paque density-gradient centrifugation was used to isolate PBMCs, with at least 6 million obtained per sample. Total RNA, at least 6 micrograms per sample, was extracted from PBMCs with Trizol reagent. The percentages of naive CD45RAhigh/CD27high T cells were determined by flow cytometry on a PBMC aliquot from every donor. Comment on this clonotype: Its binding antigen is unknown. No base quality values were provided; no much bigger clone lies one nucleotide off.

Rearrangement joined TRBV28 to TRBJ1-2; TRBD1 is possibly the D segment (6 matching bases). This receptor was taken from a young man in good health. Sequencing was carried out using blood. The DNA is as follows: TGTGCCAGCAGCATAACAGGGAGCGATGGCTACACCTTC. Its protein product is CASSITGSDGYTF.